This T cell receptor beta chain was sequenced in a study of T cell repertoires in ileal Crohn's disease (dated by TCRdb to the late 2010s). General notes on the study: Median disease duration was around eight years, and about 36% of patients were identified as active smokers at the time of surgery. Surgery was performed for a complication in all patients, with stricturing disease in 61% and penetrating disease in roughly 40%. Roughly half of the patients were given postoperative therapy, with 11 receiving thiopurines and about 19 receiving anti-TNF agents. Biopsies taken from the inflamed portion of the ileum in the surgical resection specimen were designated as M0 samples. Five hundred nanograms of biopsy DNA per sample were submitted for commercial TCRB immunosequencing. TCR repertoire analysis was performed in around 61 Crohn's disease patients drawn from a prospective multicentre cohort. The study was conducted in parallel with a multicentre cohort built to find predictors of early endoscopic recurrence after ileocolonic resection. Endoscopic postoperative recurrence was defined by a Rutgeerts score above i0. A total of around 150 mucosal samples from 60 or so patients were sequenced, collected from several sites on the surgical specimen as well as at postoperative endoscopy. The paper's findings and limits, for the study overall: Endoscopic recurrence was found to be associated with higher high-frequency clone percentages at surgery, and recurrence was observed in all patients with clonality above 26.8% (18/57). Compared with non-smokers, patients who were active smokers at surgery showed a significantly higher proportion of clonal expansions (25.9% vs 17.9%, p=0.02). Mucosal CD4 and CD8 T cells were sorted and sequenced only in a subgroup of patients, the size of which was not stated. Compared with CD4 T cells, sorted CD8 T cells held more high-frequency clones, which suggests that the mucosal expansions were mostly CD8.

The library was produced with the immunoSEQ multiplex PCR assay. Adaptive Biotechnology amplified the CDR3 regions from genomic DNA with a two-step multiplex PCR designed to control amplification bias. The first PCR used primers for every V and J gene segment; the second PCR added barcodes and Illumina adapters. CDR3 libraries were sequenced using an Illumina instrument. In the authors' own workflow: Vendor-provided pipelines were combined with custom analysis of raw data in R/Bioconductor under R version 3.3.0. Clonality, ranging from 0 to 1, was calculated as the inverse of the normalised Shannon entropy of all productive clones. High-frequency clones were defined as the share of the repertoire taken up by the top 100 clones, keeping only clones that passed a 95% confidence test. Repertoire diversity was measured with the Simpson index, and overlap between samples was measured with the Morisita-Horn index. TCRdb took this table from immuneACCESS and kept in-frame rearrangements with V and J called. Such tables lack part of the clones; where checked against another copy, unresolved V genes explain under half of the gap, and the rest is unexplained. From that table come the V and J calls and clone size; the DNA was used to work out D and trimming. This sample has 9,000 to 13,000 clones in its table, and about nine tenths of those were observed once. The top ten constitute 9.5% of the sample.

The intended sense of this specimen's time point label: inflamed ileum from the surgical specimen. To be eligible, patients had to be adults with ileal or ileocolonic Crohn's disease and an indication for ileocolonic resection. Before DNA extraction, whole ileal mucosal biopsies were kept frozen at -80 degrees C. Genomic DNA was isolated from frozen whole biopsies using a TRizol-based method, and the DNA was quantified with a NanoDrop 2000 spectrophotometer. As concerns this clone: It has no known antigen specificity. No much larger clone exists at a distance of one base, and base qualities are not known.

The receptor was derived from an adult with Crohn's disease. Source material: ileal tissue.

The CDR3 has the sequence CASSLSLIGSDTRTSGFYEQYV. The DNA sequence is TGTGCCAGCAGTTTATCCTTAATTGGGTCGGACACGAGAACTAGCGGATTTTACGAGCAGTACGTC. The rearranged chain carries TRBV27 and TRBJ2-7; 8 central bases correspond to TRBD2. The germline V gene (reference sequence) sets CDR1 to MNHEY and CDR2 to SMNVEV. From the cysteine through the valine, the CDR3 covers 22 amino acids. The read is trimmed to its CDR3 DNA, 66 bases read in frame from base 1. V trim: 0 bases; J trim: 4 bases; unmatched bases: 26.